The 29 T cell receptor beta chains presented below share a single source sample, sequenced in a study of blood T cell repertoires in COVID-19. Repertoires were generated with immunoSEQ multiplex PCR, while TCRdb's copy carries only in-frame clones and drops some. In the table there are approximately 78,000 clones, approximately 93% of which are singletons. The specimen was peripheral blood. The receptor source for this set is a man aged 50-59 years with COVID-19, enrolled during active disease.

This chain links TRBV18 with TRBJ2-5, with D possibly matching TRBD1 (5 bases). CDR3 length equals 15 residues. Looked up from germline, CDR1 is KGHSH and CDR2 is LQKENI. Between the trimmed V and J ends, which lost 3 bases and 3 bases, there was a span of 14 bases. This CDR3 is CASSPFSQGEETQYF. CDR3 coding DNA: TGTGCCAGCTCACCTTTCTCCCAGGGTGAAGAGACCCAGTACTTC.

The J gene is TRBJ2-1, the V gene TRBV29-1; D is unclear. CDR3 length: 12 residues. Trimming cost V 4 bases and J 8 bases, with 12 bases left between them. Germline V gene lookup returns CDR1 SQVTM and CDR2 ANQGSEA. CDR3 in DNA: TGCAGCGTTGCCGACTCTTTCGATGAGCAGTTCTTC. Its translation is CSVADSFDEQFF.

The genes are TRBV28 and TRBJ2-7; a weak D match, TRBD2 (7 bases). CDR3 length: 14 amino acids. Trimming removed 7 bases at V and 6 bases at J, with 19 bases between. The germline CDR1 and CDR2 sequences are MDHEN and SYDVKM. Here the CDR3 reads CASTARGGAGEQYF. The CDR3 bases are TGTGCCAGCACCGCCAGGGGAGGGGCGGGCGAGCAGTACTTC.

This chain's CDR3 is CASSDRGQSEQFF. In nucleotides, the CDR3 is TGTGCCAGCAGTGACAGGGGGCAGAGTGAGCAGTTCTTC. The V gene is TRBV2, the J gene TRBJ2-1; 8 nucleotides line up with TRBD1. Germline values: CDR1 SNHLY, CDR2 FYNNEI. This CDR3 has 13 amino acids. V lost 3 bases and J lost 9; bases outside the gene matches: 4.

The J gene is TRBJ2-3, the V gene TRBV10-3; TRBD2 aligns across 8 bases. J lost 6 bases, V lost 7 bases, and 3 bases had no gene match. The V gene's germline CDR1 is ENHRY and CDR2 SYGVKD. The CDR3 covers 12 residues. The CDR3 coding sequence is TGTGCCATCAAAGGCGGGGGGGATACGCAGTATTTT. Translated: CAIKGGGDTQYF.

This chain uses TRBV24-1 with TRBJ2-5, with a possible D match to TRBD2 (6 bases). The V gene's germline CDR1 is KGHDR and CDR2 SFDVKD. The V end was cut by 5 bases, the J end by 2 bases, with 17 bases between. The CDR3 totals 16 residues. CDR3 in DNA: TGTGCCACCAGTGTTAGCGGTCCGAGGAGTCAAGAGACCCAGTACTTC. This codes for CATSVSGPRSQETQYF.

CDR3 nucleotide sequence: TGTGCCAGCAGCTTAGGAGCACGTGGAGGCACAGATACGCAGTATTTT. It encodes CASSLGARGGTDTQYF. V and J are TRBV7-9 and TRBJ2-3; D gene ambiguous. Germline loops: CDR1 SEHNR, CDR2 FQNEAQ (reference sequence). Trimming took 1 base from V and 1 from J, leaving 12 bases between them. The CDR3 has 16 amino acids.

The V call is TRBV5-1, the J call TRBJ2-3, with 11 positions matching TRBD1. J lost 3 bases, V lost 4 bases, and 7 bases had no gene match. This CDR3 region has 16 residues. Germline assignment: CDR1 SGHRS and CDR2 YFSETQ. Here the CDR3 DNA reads TGCGCCAGCAGCATCGGACAGGGGGCGAGAACAGATACGCAGTATTTT. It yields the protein CASSIGQGARTDTQYF.

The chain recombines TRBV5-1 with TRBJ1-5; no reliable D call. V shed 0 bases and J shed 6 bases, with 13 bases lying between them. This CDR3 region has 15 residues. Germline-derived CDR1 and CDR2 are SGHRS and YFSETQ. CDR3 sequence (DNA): TGCGCCAGCAGCTTGGACCCCGGAGGGCGTCAGCCCCAGCATTTT. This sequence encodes CASSLDPGGRQPQHF.

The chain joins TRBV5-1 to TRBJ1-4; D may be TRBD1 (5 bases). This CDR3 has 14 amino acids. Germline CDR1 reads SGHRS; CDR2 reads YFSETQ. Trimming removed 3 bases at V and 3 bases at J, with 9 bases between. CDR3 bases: TGCGCCAGCAGCTCGACAGTCCCTAATGAAAAACTGTTTTTT. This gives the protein CASSSTVPNEKLFF.

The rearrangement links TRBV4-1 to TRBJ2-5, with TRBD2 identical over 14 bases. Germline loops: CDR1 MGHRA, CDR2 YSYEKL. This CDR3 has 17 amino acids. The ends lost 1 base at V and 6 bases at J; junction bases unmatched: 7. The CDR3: CASSQGLAGGPGKTQYF. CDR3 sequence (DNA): TGCGCCAGCAGCCAAGGACTAGCGGGAGGGCCTGGGAAGACCCAGTACTTC.

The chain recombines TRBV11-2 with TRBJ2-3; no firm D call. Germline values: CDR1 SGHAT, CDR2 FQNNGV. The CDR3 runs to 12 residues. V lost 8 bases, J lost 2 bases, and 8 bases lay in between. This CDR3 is CASGQSTDTQYF. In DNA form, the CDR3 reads TGTGCCAGCGGGCAGTCCACAGATACGCAGTATTTT.

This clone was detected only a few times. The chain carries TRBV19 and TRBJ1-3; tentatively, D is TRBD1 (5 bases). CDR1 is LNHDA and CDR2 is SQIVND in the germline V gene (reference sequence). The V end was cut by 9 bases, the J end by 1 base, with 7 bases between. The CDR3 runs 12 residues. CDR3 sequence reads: CASGTSGNTIYF. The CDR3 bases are TGTGCCAGCGGGACTTCTGGAAACACCATATATTTT.

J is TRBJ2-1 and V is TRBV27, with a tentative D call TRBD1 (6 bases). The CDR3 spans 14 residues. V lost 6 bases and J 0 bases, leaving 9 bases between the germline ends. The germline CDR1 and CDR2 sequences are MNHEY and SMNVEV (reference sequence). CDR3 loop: CASRGGTSYNEQFF. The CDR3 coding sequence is TGTGCCAGCAGAGGGGGTACCTCCTACAATGAGCAGTTCTTC.

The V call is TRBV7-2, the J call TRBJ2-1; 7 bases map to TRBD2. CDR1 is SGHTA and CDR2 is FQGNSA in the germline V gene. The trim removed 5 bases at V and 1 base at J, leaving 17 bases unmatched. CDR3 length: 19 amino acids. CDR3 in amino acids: CASSPLFSTSTRSYNEQFF. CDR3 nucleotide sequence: TGTGCCAGCAGCCCTCTATTTTCGACTAGCACTAGGTCCTACAATGAGCAGTTCTTC.

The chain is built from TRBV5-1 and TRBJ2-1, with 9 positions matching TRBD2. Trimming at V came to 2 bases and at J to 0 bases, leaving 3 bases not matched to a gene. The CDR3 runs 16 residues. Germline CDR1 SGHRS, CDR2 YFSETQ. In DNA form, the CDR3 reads TGCGCCAGCAGCTTTCTTAGCGGGAGCTCCTACAATGAGCAGTTCTTC. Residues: CASSFLSGSSYNEQFF.

The CDR3 bases are TGCGCCAGCAGCCGGACTAGCGGCTCCAATGAGCAGTTCTTC. Amino acids: CASSRTSGSNEQFF. The chain uses TRBV10-1 and TRBJ2-1; 10 bases align to TRBD2. Germline CDR1 and CDR2: WNHNN and SYGVQD (reference sequence). J was trimmed by 6 bases and V by 6 bases; bases with no gene match: 5. CDR3 length: 14 residues.

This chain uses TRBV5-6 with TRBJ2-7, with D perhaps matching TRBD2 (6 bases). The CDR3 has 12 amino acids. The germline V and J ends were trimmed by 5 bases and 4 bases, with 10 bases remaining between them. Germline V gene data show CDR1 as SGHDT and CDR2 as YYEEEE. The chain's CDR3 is CASSRDFYEQYF. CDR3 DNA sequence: TGTGCCAGCAGTAGGGACTTTTACGAGCAGTACTTC.

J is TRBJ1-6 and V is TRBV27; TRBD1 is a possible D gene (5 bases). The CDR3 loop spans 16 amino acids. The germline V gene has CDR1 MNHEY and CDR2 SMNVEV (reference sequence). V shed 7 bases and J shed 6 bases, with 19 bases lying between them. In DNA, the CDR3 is TGTGCCAGCACCCCCCTTGACAGCGGGGCTAATTCACCCCTCCACTTT. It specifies CASTPLDSGANSPLHF.

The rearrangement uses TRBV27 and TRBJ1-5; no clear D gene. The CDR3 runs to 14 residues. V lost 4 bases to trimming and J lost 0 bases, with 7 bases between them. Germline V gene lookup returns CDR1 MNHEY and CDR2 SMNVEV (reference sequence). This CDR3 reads CASSSQNSNQPQHF. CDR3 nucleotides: TGTGCCAGCAGTTCCCAGAATAGCAATCAGCCCCAGCATTTT.

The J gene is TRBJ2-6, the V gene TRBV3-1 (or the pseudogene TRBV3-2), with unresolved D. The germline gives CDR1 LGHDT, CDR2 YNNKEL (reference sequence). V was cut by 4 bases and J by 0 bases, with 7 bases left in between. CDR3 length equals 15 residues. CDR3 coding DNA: TGTGCCAGCAGCCCCCTACTCTCTGGGGCCAACGTCCTGACTTTC. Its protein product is CASSPLLSGANVLTF.

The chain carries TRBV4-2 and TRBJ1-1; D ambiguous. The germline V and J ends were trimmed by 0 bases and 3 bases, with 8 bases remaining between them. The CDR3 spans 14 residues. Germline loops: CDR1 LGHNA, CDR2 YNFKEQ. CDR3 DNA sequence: TGTGCCAGCAGCCAAGATTGGGGAGACACTGAAGCTTTCTTT. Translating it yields CASSQDWGDTEAFF.

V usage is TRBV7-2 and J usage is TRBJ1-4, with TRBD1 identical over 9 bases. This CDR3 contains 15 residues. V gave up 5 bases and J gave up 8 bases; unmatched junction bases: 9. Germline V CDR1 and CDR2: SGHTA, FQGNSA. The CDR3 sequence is CASSQGGGQGEKLFF. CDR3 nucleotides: TGTGCCAGCAGCCAGGGGGGGGGACAGGGAGAAAAACTGTTTTTT.

CDR3 sequence: CASSEGSLAGQETQYF. The DNA for the CDR3 is TGTGCCAGCAGCGAGGGGTCTCTAGCGGGCCAAGAGACCCAGTACTTC. This chain uses TRBV9 with TRBJ2-5; 8 bases align to TRBD2. The CDR3 is 16 amino acids. V was pared by 3 bases and J by 1 base, with 8 bases of the junction left unmatched. Germline CDR1 reads SGDLS; CDR2 reads YYNGEE.

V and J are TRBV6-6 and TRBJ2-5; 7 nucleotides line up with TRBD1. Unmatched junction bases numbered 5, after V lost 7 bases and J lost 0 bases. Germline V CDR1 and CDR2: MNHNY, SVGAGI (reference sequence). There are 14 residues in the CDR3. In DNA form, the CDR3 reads TGTGCCAGCACCCAGGACAGGTACCAAGAGACCCAGTACTTC. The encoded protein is CASTQDRYQETQYF.

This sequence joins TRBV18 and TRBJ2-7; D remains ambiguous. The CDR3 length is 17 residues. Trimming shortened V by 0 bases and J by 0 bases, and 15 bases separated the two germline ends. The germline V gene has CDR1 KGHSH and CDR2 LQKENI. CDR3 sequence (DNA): TGTGCCAGCTCACCACCGGATGGGTACCGGAGCTCCTACGAGCAGTACTTC. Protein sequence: CASSPPDGYRSSYEQYF.

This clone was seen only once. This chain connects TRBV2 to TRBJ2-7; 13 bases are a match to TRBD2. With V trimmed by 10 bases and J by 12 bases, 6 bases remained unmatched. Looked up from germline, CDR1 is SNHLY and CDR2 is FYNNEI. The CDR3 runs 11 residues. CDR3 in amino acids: CAIGLAGEGYF. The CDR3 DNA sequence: TGTGCCATAGGACTAGCGGGAGAGGGGTACTTC.

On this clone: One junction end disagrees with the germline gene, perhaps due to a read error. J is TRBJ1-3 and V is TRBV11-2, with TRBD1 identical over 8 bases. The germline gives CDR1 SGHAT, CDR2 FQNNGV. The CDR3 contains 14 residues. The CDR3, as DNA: TGTGCCAGCACCTTAACAGGGGGAAGAAACACCATATATTTT. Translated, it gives CASTLTGGRNTIYF.

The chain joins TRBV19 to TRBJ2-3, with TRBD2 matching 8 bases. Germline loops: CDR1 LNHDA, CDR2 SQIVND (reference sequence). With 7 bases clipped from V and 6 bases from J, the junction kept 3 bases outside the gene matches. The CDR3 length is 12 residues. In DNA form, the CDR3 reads TGTGCCAGTACCCGGGGGGGGGATACGCAGTATTTT. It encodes CASTRGGDTQYF.